These T cell receptor beta chains were read from a single sample in a study of blood T cell repertoires in COVID-19. This table comes from immunoSEQ multiplex PCR, and its TCRdb copy is limited to in-frame clones, with some not included. The sample records roughly 250,000 clones, about 87% being singletons. The sample comprised PBMCs or T cells enriched from blood (not recorded which). The source of these receptors is a woman between 50 and 59 years old who had recovered from COVID-19. Both conserved end residues are part of each CDR3. A D gene is named only where the DNA matches it firmly. A row's size may be missing; if present it is once, few, many or a size class.

TGCGCCAGCAGCCAAGTGGACATTGGGCAGCCCCAGCATTTT,CASSQVDIGQPQHF,.,TRBJ1-5,TRBV4-1,.
TGTGCCAGCAGCGAAGACCGCAGGGAGACCCAGTACTTC,CASSEDRRETQYF,.,TRBJ2-5,TRBV9,.
TGTGCCAGCAGCTTGACAGAGACCAATCAGCCCCAGCATTTT,CASSLTETNQPQHF,.,TRBJ1-5,TRBV7-9,.
TGTGCCAGTAGCTCCAGGGTCGCTGAAGCTTTCTTT,CASSSRVAEAFF,.,TRBJ1-1,TRBV19,.
TGTGCCAGCAGCCAATCAGATTCGCTGTGGGATACGCAGTATTTT,CASSQSDSLWDTQYF,.,TRBJ2-3,TRBV3-1/TRBV3-2,.
TGTGCCAGCAGCCTGCGACAGGGTGGGATAGATACGCAGTATTTT,CASSLRQGGIDTQYF,TRBD1,TRBJ2-3,TRBV3-1/TRBV3-2,few
TGTGCCATCAGTGGGGACAACAGTGAGCAGTTCTTC,CAISGDNSEQFF,.,TRBJ2-1,TRBV10-3,.
TGTGCCAGCAGTCCCCCGGGGGACAGTCAGCCCCAGCATTTT,CASSPPGDSQPQHF,TRBD1,TRBJ1-5,TRBV6-5,.
TGTGCCAGAAGCTTGGGGGTGACATGCCTAAATTGGGTCTTC,CARSLGVTCLNWVF,.,TRBJ1-2,TRBV5-3,.
TGTGCCAGTAGTATACGAGGGAGAACCGGGGAGCTGTTTTTT,CASSIRGRTGELFF,.,TRBJ2-2,TRBV19,.